This T cell receptor (beta chain) was documented in a study of T cells in Graves' hyperthyroidism and ophthalmopathy. Study overall: Pretreatment peripheral blood was obtained at initial diagnosis. Study-wide results and caveats: The model forecast ophthalmopathy, anticipating it by a median 6.5 months before onset.

Each patient was aged 18 to 65 and had newly diagnosed hyperthyroidism of under 2 months' duration. The V end lost 2 bases, the J end lost 6 bases, and 8 bases lay between the germline ends. From germline, CDR1 is SQVTM and CDR2 ANQGSEA. This CDR3 is built from 11 residues. This clonotype was observed at least ten times. Its antigen is unknown. RNA transcripts provided the source from which TCR beta CDR3 regions were amplified. The HTBI set primed first-round TCR CDR3 RT-PCR. TCRdb re-derived calls from the multiplex PCR reads in MiXCR, one entry per CDR3 protein. The table has roughly 800,000 distinct CDR3 sequences, roughly 37% seen once.

Sequencing was done on a sample of blood. The genes are TRBV29-1 and TRBJ2-7; possibly TRBD2 for D (5 bases). This receptor was taken from a man aged 18 to 30 with Graves' hyperthyroidism. The CDR3 region has the DNA TGCAGCGTTGAACTCGGGATCGAGCAGTACTTC. Residues: CSVELGIEQYF.